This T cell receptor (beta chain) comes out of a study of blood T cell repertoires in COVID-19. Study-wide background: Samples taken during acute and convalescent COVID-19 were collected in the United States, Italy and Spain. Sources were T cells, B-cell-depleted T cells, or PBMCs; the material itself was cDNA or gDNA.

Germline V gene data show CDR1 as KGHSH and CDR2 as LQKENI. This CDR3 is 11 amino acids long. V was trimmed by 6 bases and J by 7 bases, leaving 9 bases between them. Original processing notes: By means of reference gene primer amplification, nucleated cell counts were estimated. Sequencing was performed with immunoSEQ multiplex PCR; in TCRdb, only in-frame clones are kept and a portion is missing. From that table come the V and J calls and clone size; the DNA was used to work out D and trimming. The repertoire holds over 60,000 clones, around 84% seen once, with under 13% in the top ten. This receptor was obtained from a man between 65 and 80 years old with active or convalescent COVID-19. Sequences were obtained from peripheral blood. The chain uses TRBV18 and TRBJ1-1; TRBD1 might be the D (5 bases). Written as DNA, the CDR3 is TGTGCCAGCTCCCCCCAGGGTGAAGCTTTCTTT. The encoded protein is CASSPQGEAFF.